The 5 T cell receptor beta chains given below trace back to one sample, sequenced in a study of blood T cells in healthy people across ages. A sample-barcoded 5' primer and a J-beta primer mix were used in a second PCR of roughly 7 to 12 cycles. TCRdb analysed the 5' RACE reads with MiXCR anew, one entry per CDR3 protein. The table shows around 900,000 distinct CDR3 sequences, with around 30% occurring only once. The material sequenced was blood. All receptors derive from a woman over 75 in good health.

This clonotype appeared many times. Here the CDR3 reads CASSLVSGGNEQFF. Written as DNA, the CDR3 is TGTGCCAGCAGCTTAGTCAGCGGGGGGAATGAGCAGTTCTTC. V is TRBV7-9 and J is TRBJ2-1; TRBD2 agrees at 9 bases. Germline assignment: CDR1 SEHNR and CDR2 FQNEAQ (reference sequence). This CDR3 region has 14 residues. J gave up 7 bases and V 1 base, and 2 bases lay outside the gene matches.

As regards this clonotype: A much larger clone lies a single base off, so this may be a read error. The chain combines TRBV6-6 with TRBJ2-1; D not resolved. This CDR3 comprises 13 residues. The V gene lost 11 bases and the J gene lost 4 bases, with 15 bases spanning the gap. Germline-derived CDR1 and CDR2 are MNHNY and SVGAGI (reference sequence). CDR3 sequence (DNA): TGTGCCGCCACCACGAACTCATACAATGAGCAGTTCTTC. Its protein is CAATTNSYNEQFF.

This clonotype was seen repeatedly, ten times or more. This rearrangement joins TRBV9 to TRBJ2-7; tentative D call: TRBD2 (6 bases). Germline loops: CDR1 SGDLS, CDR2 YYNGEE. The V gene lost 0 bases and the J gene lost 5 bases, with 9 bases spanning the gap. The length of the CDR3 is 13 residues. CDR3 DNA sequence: TGTGCCAGCAGCGTAGCAGGGAGGAACGAGCAGTACTTC. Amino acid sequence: CASSVAGRNEQYF.

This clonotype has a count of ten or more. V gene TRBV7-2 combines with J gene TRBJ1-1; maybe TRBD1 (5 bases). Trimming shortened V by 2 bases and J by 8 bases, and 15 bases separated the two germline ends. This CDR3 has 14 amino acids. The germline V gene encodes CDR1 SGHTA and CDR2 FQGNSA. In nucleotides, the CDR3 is TGTGCCAGCAGCTTAAGTGGGGGGTTAGTAGAAGCTTTCTTT. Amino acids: CASSLSGGLVEAFF.

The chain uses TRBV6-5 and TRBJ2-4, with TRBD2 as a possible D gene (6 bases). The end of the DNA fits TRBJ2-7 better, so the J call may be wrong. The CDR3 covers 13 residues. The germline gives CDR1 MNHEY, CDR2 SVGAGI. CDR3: CASSSGRPYEQYF. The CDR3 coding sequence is TGTGCCAGCAGTTCAGGGAGGCCCTACGAGCAGTACTTC.